This T cell receptor (beta chain) derives from a study of early T cells in non-severe SARS-CoV-2 infection. This clonotype was seen a handful of times. In TCRdb, the 5' RACE reads were re-called with MiXCR into one record per CDR3 protein. This sample has about 56,000 distinct CDR3 sequences, with less than 15% found just once. The CDR3 extends over 12 amino acids. Trimming removed 1 base from V and 7 bases from J, with 8 bases in between. CDR1 is DFQATT, CDR2 SNEGSKA, per germline (reference sequence). The material sequenced was whole blood, taken at baseline. The chain employs TRBV20-1 and TRBJ1-5; no clear D. This receptor was obtained from an adult who was a healthcare worker with PCR-confirmed SARS-CoV-2 infection or an uninfected control (not recorded which). This CDR3 reads CSARVNTQPQHF. CDR3 nucleotides: TGCAGTGCTAGAGTTAACACCCAGCCCCAGCATTTT.